Listed below are T cell receptor beta chains from one sample, sequenced in a study of cytomegalovirus exposure and HLA in healthy donors. TCRdb keeps only in-frame clones here, not all; method: immunoSEQ multiplex PCR. The sample records fewer than 200,000 clones, around 90% being singletons. Sequenced: PBMCs. Source of these receptors: a woman aged 25 to 39 in good health and CMV-seronegative. The CDR3 runs from the conserved cysteine through the conserved F or W. A D gene is named only where the DNA matches it firmly. Where a row states a size, it is once, few, many or the class of an expanded clone; other rows omit it.

D | J | size | V | CDR3 | DNA
TRBD2 | TRBJ2-1 | once | TRBV5-3 | CARNLAGYNEQFF | TGTGCCAGAAATCTAGCGGGGTACAATGAGCAGTTCTTC
TRBD1 | TRBJ2-7 | . | TRBV6-1 | CASSEAGTGSHEQYF | TGTGCCAGCAGTGAAGCCGGGACAGGGTCCCACGAGCAGTACTTC
. | TRBJ1-1 | . | TRBV6-5 | CASRSDRNTEAFF | TGTGCCAGCAGGTCGGACAGGAACACTGAAGCTTTCTTT
TRBD1 | TRBJ1-1 | few | TRBV6-1 | CASREQGRNTEAFF | TGTGCCAGCAGGGAACAGGGGAGGAACACTGAAGCTTTCTTT
. | TRBJ1-4 | once | TRBV18 | CASSPSGRRTNEKLFF | TGTGCCAGCTCACCCTCAGGGAGGCGGACTAATGAAAAACTGTTTTTT
. | TRBJ2-7 | . | TRBV11-2 | CASSLVGDGGPDEQYF | TGTGCCAGCAGCTTAGTCGGGGATGGAGGCCCAGACGAGCAGTACTTC
TRBD1 | TRBJ1-5 | . | TRBV19 | CASRDPGQGSNQPQHF | TGTGCCAGTAGGGATCCGGGACAGGGGTCGAATCAGCCCCAGCATTTT
. | TRBJ1-2 | . | TRBV19 | CASSSPGRLGGYTF | TGTGCCAGTAGTTCCCCCGGGAGACTGGGTGGCTACACCTTC
TRBD1 | TRBJ1-5 | . | TRBV7-9 | CASSPQGGNQPQHF | TGTGCCAGCAGCCCCCAGGGGGGCAATCAGCCCCAGCATTTT
. | TRBJ2-3 | . | TRBV2 | CASSEWPDTQYF | TGTGCCAGCAGTGAGTGGCCAGATACGCAGTATTTT
. | TRBJ2-7 | . | TRBV10-3 | CAISGQSGARHYEQYF | TGTGCCATCAGTGGGCAATCAGGGGCTAGGCACTACGAGCAGTACTTC
TRBD2 | TRBJ2-1 | . | TRBV7-8 | CASSLAPGVLTSGRFNEQFF | TGTGCCAGCAGCTTAGCGCCGGGGGTACTGACTAGCGGGCGGTTCAATGAGCAGTTCTTC
. | TRBJ2-1 | . | TRBV5-1 | CASSSSTGASYNEQFF | TGCGCCAGCAGCTCCTCAACAGGAGCCTCCTACAATGAGCAGTTCTTC
. | TRBJ1-3 | . | TRBV10-1 | CASSDSSGNTIYF | TGCGCCAGCAGTGACAGCTCTGGAAACACCATATATTTT
. | TRBJ1-2 | . | TRBV15 | CATSRTVVNYGYTF | TGTGCCACCAGCAGAACAGTTGTTAACTATGGCTACACCTTC
. | TRBJ2-3 | . | TRBV14 | CASSQVADTRGPDTQYF | TGTGCCAGCAGCCAAGTCGCGGACACAAGGGGCCCGGATACGCAGTATTTT
. | TRBJ1-1 | . | TRBV19 | CASIWTADMNTEAFF | TGTGCCAGTATCTGGACAGCAGATATGAACACTGAAGCTTTCTTT
TRBD1 | TRBJ2-1 | . | TRBV15 | CATGRQGSYNEQFF | TGTGCCACAGGGAGACAGGGCAGCTACAATGAGCAGTTCTTC
. | TRBJ2-4 | . | TRBV4-3 | CASSQETAAAQLAKNIQYF | TGCGCCAGCAGCCAAGAAACCGCGGCGGCACAACTAGCCAAAAACATTCAGTACTTC
. | TRBJ1-6 | once | TRBV14 | CASSQDEASSYNSPLHF | TGTGCCAGCAGCCAAGATGAAGCTAGCTCCTATAATTCACCCCTCCACTTT
. | TRBJ1-4 | few | TRBV5-1 | CASSWPDTSPTNEKLFF | TGCGCCAGCAGCTGGCCCGACACATCGCCAACTAATGAAAAACTGTTTTTT
TRBD2 | TRBJ2-1 | . | TRBV18 | CASSPPKRGGYNEQFF | TGTGCCAGCTCACCACCAAAGCGGGGGGGCTACAATGAGCAGTTCTTC